A selection of T cell receptor beta chains follows, all from one sample in a study of OX40 agonist ivuxolimab in advanced cancers. Profiling relied on immunoSEQ multiplex PCR, and the TCRdb table lists in-frame clones only, not all of them. The data contain over 55,000 clones, approximately 82% of them singletons. The sample in question was CD4+ or CD8+ T cells sorted from blood, obtained in a trial of the OX40 agonist ivuxolimab. These receptors originate from an adult with an advanced solid tumor such as melanoma, head and neck, liver or kidney cancer. The CDR3 runs from the conserved cysteine through the conserved F or W. D genes are given only for firm matches. The size entry is marked missing in some rows and otherwise reads once, few, many or a size class.

TRBD1 TRBJ1-2 TRBV13 NA CASTIYRPGRDRGSDGYTF TGTGCCAGCACCATCTATAGGCCGGGGCGGGACAGGGGATCGGATGGCTACACCTTC
TRBD1 TRBJ1-3 TRBV19 NA CASSADRPLSGNTIYF TGTGCCAGTAGCGCGGACAGGCCCCTCTCTGGAAACACCATATATTTT
NA TRBJ1-5 TRBV6-4 NA CASSWGRDYNQPQHF TGTGCCAGCAGTTGGGGACGGGATTACAATCAGCCCCAGCATTTT
NA TRBJ2-3 TRBV6-6 NA CASSSGRSTDTQYF TGTGCCAGCAGTTCAGGCAGGAGCACAGATACGCAGTATTTT
NA TRBJ2-3 TRBV7-9 few CASSFSDTQYF TGTGCCAGCAGCTTTTCAGATACGCAGTATTTT
TRBD1 TRBJ1-1 TRBV12-5 NA CASGLVLGQGGAEAFF TGTGCTAGTGGTTTGGTACTGGGACAGGGTGGGGCTGAAGCTTTCTTT
NA TRBJ1-6 TRBV6-1 once CASRDEGLSNSPLHF TGTGCCAGCAGAGACGAAGGGCTGAGTAATTCACCCCTCCACTTT
NA TRBJ1-6 TRBV6-5 NA CASTQRSGYSPLHF TGTGCCAGCACTCAAAGGTCAGGTTATTCACCCCTCCACTTT
NA TRBJ1-6 TRBV7-8 NA CASSLGRAPNSPLHF TGTGCCAGCAGCTTAGGCCGAGCCCCTAATTCACCCCTCCACTTT
NA TRBJ1-1 TRBV2 NA CASSEMQGVEAFF TGTGCCAGCAGTGAAATGCAGGGCGTAGAGGCTTTCTTT
TRBD1 TRBJ1-1 TRBV7-2 NA CASRVTGGKDEAFF TGTGCCAGCAGGGTGACAGGGGGAAAAGATGAAGCTTTCTTT
NA TRBJ1-2 TRBV19 NA CASSNPHIYGYTF TGTGCCAGTAGTAACCCCCACATCTATGGCTACACCTTC
NA TRBJ2-1 TRBV5-1 NA CASSLGLPDEQFF TGCGCCAGCAGCTTGGGGCTCCCGGATGAGCAGTTCTTC
TRBD1 TRBJ1-5 TRBV18 NA CASSSGQAQGQSQHF TGTGCCAGCTCATCAGGACAGGCCCAAGGGCAGTCCCAGCATTTT
NA TRBJ2-2 TRBV5-4 NA CASSLGSWGPEELFF TGTGCCAGCAGCTTAGGTAGTTGGGGCCCTGAGGAGCTGTTTTTT